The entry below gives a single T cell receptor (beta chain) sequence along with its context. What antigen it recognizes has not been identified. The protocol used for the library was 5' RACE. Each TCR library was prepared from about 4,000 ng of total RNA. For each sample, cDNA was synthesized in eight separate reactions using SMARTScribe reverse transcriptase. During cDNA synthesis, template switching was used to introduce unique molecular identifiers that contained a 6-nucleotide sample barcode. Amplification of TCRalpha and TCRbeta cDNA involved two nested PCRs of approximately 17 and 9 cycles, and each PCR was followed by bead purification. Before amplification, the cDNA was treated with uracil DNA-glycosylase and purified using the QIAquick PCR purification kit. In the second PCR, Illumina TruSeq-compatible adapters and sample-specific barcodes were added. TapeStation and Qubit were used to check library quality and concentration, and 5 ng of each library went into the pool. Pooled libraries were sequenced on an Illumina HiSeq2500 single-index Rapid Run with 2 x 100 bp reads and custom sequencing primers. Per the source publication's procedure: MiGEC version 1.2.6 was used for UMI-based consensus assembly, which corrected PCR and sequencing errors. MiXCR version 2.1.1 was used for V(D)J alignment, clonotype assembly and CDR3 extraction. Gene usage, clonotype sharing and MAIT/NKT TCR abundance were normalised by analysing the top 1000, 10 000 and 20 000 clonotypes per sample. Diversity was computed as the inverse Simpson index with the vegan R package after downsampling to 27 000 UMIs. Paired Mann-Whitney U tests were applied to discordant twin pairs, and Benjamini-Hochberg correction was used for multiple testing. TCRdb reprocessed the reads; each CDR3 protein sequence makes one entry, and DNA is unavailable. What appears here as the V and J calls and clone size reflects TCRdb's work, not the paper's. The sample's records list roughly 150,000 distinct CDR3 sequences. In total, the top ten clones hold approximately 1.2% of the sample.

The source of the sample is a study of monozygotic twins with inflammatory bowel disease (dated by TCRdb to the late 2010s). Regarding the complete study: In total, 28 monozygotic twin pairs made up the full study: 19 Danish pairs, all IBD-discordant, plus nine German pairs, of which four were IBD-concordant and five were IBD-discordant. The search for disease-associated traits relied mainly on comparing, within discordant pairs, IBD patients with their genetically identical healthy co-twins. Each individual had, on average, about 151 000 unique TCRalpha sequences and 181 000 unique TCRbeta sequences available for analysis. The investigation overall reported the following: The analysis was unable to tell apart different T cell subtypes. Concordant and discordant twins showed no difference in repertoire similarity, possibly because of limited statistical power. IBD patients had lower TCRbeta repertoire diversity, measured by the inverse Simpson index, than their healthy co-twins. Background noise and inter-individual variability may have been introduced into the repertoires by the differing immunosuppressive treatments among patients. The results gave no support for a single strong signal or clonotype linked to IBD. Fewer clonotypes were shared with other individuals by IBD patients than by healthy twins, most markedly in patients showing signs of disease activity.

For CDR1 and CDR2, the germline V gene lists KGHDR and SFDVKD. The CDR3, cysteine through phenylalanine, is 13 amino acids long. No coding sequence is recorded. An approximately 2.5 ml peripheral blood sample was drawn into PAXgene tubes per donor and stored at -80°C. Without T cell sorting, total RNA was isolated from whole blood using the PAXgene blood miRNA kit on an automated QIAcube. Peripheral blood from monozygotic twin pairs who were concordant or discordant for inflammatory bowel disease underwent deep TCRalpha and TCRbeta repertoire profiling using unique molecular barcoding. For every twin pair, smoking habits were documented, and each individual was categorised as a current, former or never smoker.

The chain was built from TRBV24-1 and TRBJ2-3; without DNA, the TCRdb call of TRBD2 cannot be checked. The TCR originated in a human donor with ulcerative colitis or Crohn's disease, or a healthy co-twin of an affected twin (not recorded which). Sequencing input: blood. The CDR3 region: CATRLAFADTQYF.